The 30 T cell receptor beta chains given below trace back to one sample, sequenced in a study of OX40 agonist ivuxolimab in advanced cancers. The method was immunoSEQ multiplex PCR; TCRdb's version includes in-frame clones alone and lacks a portion of them. The table has tens of thousands of clones, approximately 91% seen once. This specimen consisted of CD4+ or CD8+ T cells sorted from blood, obtained in a trial of the OX40 agonist ivuxolimab. The receptors derive from an adult with an advanced solid tumor such as melanoma, head and neck, liver or kidney cancer.

The V gene is TRBV29-1, the J gene TRBJ1-2, with 9 bases that match TRBD1. Germline V CDR1 and CDR2: SQVTM, ANQGSEA. J was trimmed by 6 bases and V by 6 bases; bases with no gene match: 8. This CDR3 region has 13 residues. DNA of the CDR3: TGCAGCGTATATACAGGGGGCGCTAATGGCTACACCTTC. It codes for CSVYTGGANGYTF.

V gene TRBV5-1 combines with J gene TRBJ2-5, with 9 bases identical to TRBD1. V trimming: 7 bases; J trimming: 6 bases; junction bases outside the gene matches: 13. Germline V lookup: CDR1 SGHRS, CDR2 YFSETQ. The CDR3 spans 15 residues. CDR3 coding DNA: TGCGCCAGCGGTCACTCCGGGACAGGGAAGAAGACCCAGTACTTC. Its protein product is CASGHSGTGKKTQYF.

DNA of the CDR3: TGTGCCAGCAGTTCAGACAGGAGAACATACGAGCAGTACTTC. It encodes CASSSDRRTYEQYF. The rearrangement joins TRBV2 to TRBJ2-7, with TRBD1 as a possible D gene (6 bases). The CDR3 runs to 14 residues. Between the trimmed V and J ends, which lost 5 bases and 4 bases, there was a span of 15 bases. Germline assignment: CDR1 SNHLY and CDR2 FYNNEI.

The V call is TRBV11-2, the J call TRBJ2-7, with TRBD1 matching 7 bases. This CDR3 is 15 amino acids long. CDR1 SGHAT and CDR2 FQNNGV come from the germline V gene. The V and J ends lost 1 base and 4 bases, in that order; junction bases with no gene match: 7. Written as DNA, the CDR3 is TGTGCCAGCAGCTTAGGCTACACACAGGGGTACGAGCAGTACTTC. Translating gives CASSLGYTQGYEQYF.

CDR3 coding DNA: TGCAGCGTTACACAGGGTTCCACCGGGGAGCTGTTTTTT. Its translation: CSVTQGSTGELFF. The genes are TRBV29-1 and TRBJ2-2, with a possible D match to TRBD1 (6 bases). V shed 5 bases and J shed 4 bases, with 11 bases lying between them. CDR3 size: 13 residues. Germline V gene lookup returns CDR1 SQVTM and CDR2 ANQGSEA.

V usage is TRBV10-3 and J usage is TRBJ2-3; 12 nucleotides agree with TRBD1. Trimming took 6 bases from V and 6 from J; bases not matched to a gene: 10. CDR1 and CDR2 from the germline V gene are ENHRY and SYGVKD. There are 16 residues in the CDR3. The CDR3 sequence: CAIRAGTGGRGDTQYF. CDR3 coding DNA: TGTGCCATCAGGGCCGGGACAGGGGGCCGGGGGGATACGCAGTATTTT.

The V gene is TRBV4-2, the J gene TRBJ2-6; D uncertain. The CDR3 runs 17 residues. V gave up 0 bases and J gave up 1 base, with 10 bases separating them. The germline V gene has CDR1 LGHNA and CDR2 YNFKEQ. Here the CDR3 DNA reads TGTGCCAGCAGCCAAGATCGGCGGCTATCTGGGGCCAACGTCCTGACTTTC. It yields the protein CASSQDRRLSGANVLTF.

This sequence joins TRBV5-1 and TRBJ1-1; D is ambiguous. The length of the CDR3 is 13 residues. V was shortened by 5 bases and J by 0 bases, with 8 bases between the two germline ends. Germline V gene lookup returns CDR1 SGHRS and CDR2 YFSETQ. CDR3 in amino acids: CASRGSMNTEAFF. CDR3 nucleotides: TGCGCCAGCAGAGGAAGTATGAACACTGAAGCTTTCTTT. The full variable domain, in which reference TRBV5-1 and TRBJ1-1 provide the parts outside the CDR3, is KAGVTQTPRYLIKTRGQQVTLSCSPISGHRSVSWYQQTPGQGLQFLFEYFSETQRNKGNFPGRFSGRQFSNSRSEMNVSTLELGDSALYLCASRGSMNTEAFFGQGTRLTVV.

The CDR3 protein is CASTSGQSYGYTF. The CDR3 region has the DNA TGCGCCAGCACTTCGGGACAGAGCTATGGCTACACCTTC. The chain recombines TRBV10-2 with TRBJ1-2; TRBD1 matches at 7 bases. The CDR3 sequence is 13 residues long. From germline, CDR1 is WSHSY and CDR2 SAAADI. V shed 7 bases and J 4 bases; nucleotides not matched to a gene: 6.

The V gene is TRBV28, the J gene TRBJ2-6; 8 bases line up with TRBD1. The CDR3 has 15 residues. V lost 5 bases to trimming and J lost 0 bases; unmatched junction nucleotides: 0. Germline loops: CDR1 MDHEN, CDR2 SYDVKM. CDR3 nucleotides: TGTGCCAGCAGTACAGGGGGCTCTGGGGCCAACGTCCTGACTTTC. Translating it yields CASSTGGSGANVLTF.

The rearrangement joins TRBV7-3 to TRBJ2-2; D possibly corresponds to TRBD1 (6 bases). The CDR3 runs to 12 residues. The V gene lost 2 bases and the J gene lost 10 bases, with 8 bases spanning the gap. Germline loops: CDR1 SGHTA, CDR2 FQGTGA. CDR3 sequence (DNA): TGTGCCAGCAGCTTAGGACAGTCGGAGCTGTTTTTT. Protein: CASSLGQSELFF.

This chain links TRBV11-2 with TRBJ1-1; 9 bases map to TRBD1. Germline CDR1 reads SGHAT; CDR2 reads FQNNGV. Trimming at V came to 5 bases and at J to 5 bases, leaving 6 bases not matched to a gene. The CDR3 is 14 residues long. CDR3 region: CASSPQGALTEAFF. In DNA form, the CDR3 reads TGTGCCAGCAGCCCACAGGGGGCGCTGACTGAAGCTTTCTTT.

This clone was counted a few times. The chain joins TRBV15 to TRBJ2-1, with D unclear. The CDR3 length is 17 residues. The V end lost 5 bases, the J end lost 2 bases, and 19 bases lay between the germline ends. Germline CDR1 and CDR2: LNHNV and YYDKDF (reference sequence). DNA for the CDR3: TGTGCCACCAGCTTGCCCACTTCGGCCGGGCCCTACAATGAGCAGTTCTTC. This translates into CATSLPTSAGPYNEQFF.

The chain is built from TRBV5-1 and TRBJ1-4; the D is unclear. CDR1 and CDR2 (germline): SGHRS, YFSETQ. V lost 1 base and J lost 2, with 9 bases in between. CDR3 length: 15 amino acids. CDR3 sequence: CASSLTGGTNEKLFF. CDR3 coding DNA: TGCGCCAGCAGCTTGACCGGTGGGACTAATGAAAAACTGTTTTTT.

The J gene is TRBJ2-3, the V gene TRBV30; possible D gene TRBD2, 5 bases. Trimming stripped 5 bases from V and 1 base from J, with 10 bases between. From germline, CDR1 is GTSNPN and CDR2 SVGIG (reference sequence). CDR3 length: 13 residues. CDR3 residues: CAWVVSGTDTQYF. The CDR3 DNA follows: TGTGCCTGGGTCGTTAGCGGCACAGATACGCAGTATTTT.

The chain uses TRBV27 and TRBJ2-5, with 8 bases identical to TRBD2. The CDR3 totals 13 residues. J lost 2 bases, V lost 5 bases, and 1 base had no gene match. Germline CDR1 MNHEY, CDR2 SMNVEV (reference sequence). For the CDR3, the DNA is TGTGCCAGCAGTCCTAGCGGGCAAGAGACCCAGTACTTC. It yields the protein CASSPSGQETQYF.

V and J are TRBV28 and TRBJ1-6, with D uncertain. Trimming removed 1 base at V and 9 bases at J, with 16 bases between. The germline V gene has CDR1 MDHEN and CDR2 SYDVKM. The CDR3 extends over 16 amino acids. The CDR3 spells CASSLLSSGSPSPLHF. The CDR3 coding sequence is TGTGCCAGCAGTTTATTATCCTCCGGTTCCCCTTCACCCCTCCACTTT.

This chain joins TRBV18 and TRBJ2-1; 7 bases align to TRBD2. With 3 bases clipped from V and 2 bases from J, the junction kept 7 bases outside the gene matches. Germline CDR1 reads KGHSH; CDR2 reads LQKENI. The CDR3 totals 16 residues. The CDR3 nucleotides are TGTGCCAGCTCACCGAATACCGGGACTACCTACAATGAGCAGTTCTTC. Its translation: CASSPNTGTTYNEQFF.

The rearrangement joins TRBV30 to TRBJ2-1; 11 bases are shared with TRBD2. V dropped 2 bases and J dropped 12; count of bases not matched to a gene: 12. Germline loops: CDR1 GTSNPN, CDR2 SVGIG (reference sequence). This CDR3 contains 15 residues. This CDR3 reads CAWSPLLAGGRGQFF. The CDR3 region has the DNA TGTGCCTGGAGTCCCTTGCTAGCGGGAGGACGGGGGCAGTTCTTC.

The rearrangement joins TRBV10-1 to TRBJ2-5; 7 nucleotides align to TRBD2. Germline CDR1 is WNHNN and CDR2 is SYGVQD (reference sequence). V lost 3 bases to trimming and J lost 2 bases; unmatched junction nucleotides: 0. The CDR3 loop spans 13 amino acids. CDR3 in DNA: TGCGCCAGCAGTGAAGCGGGACAAGAGACCCAGTACTTC. Its translation is CASSEAGQETQYF.

The genes are TRBV9 and TRBJ2-3; D gene uncertain. The CDR3 covers 16 residues. The germline CDR1 and CDR2 sequences are SGDLS and YYNGEE. V dropped 3 bases and J dropped 4 bases, with 18 bases sitting between them. The CDR3 bases are TGTGCCAGCAGCGGACCGACGGTGGTAGGAGCAGATACGCAGTATTTT. This codes for CASSGPTVVGADTQYF.

CDR3 DNA: TGTGCCAGCAGCGACTCCGGGGCCAACGTCCTGACTTTC. Amino acids: CASSDSGANVLTF. The chain uses TRBV9 and TRBJ2-6; D unresolved. This CDR3 has 13 amino acids. Germline V gene sequence: CDR1 SGDLS, CDR2 YYNGEE. The germline V and J ends were trimmed by 3 bases and 4 bases, with 5 bases remaining between them.

This clone appeared a single time. The V gene is TRBV18, the J gene TRBJ2-2; tentatively, D is TRBD1 (5 bases). CDR3 length equals 16 residues. From germline, CDR1 is KGHSH and CDR2 LQKENI. V was trimmed by 0 bases and J by 6 bases, leaving 14 bases between them. The CDR3: CASSPPPGNIPGELFF. In nucleotides, the CDR3 is TGTGCCAGCTCACCACCGCCAGGGAACATCCCCGGGGAGCTGTTTTTT.

This chain connects TRBV6-1 to TRBJ1-2; 8 bases are shared with TRBD1. From germline, CDR1 is MNHNS and CDR2 SASEGT. The CDR3 has 14 residues. Trimming at V came to 6 bases and at J to 4 bases, leaving 7 bases not matched to a gene. The CDR3 loop reads CASRLGQASYGYTF. Here the CDR3 DNA reads TGTGCCAGCAGGTTGGGACAGGCGTCCTATGGCTACACCTTC.

The chain combines TRBV5-1 with TRBJ1-6; D gene uncertain. Per germline, CDR1 SGHRS and CDR2 YFSETQ. The germline V and J ends were trimmed by 4 bases and 10 bases, with 15 bases remaining between them. This CDR3 comprises 14 residues. CDR3 loop: CASSPGQGGSPLHF. The CDR3 coding sequence is TGCGCCAGCAGCCCTGGCCAAGGAGGATCACCCCTCCACTTT. Full variable domain (outside the CDR3, taken from reference TRBV5-1 and TRBJ1-6): KAGVTQTPRYLIKTRGQQVTLSCSPISGHRSVSWYQQTPGQGLQFLFEYFSETQRNKGNFPGRFSGRQFSNSRSEMNVSTLELGDSALYLCASSPGQGGSPLHFGNGTRLTVT.

The CDR3 loop is CASSSGEGIQNTEAFF. CDR3 bases: TGCGCCAGCAGTAGCGGCGAGGGGATTCAGAACACTGAAGCTTTCTTT. V and J are TRBV5-1 and TRBJ1-1; perhaps TRBD1 as D (5 bases). CDR1 is SGHRS, CDR2 YFSETQ, per germline. The CDR3 length is 16 residues. Trimming pared 5 bases from V and 1 base from J, leaving 18 bases between.

The chain carries TRBV4-2 and TRBJ2-2; 12 bases align to TRBD2. After removal of 4 bases from V and 4 bases from J, the junction contained 4 bases not matched to a gene. CDR3 length: 16 residues. Germline V gene sequence: CDR1 LGHNA, CDR2 YNFKEQ. CDR3 coding DNA: TGTGCCAGCAGCCGACGACTAGCGGGAGCCACCGGGGAGCTGTTTTTT. This gives the protein CASSRRLAGATGELFF.

The rearrangement uses TRBV27 and TRBJ2-1, with TRBD2 identical over 8 bases. The CDR3 is made up of 17 amino acids. The V gene's germline CDR1 is MNHEY and CDR2 SMNVEV (reference sequence). V lost 2 bases and J lost 4; bases outside the gene matches: 10. This CDR3 is CASSLRPTAGVYNEQFF. The CDR3 DNA reads as TGTGCCAGCAGTTTACGCCCCACAGCGGGGGTATACAATGAGCAGTTCTTC.

This clone was observed a few times. This rearrangement joins TRBV19 to TRBJ1-2; weak D call: TRBD1 (5 bases). Trimming took off 6 bases at V and 4 bases at J, with 12 bases between the two ends. This CDR3 spans 13 amino acids. CDR1 is LNHDA, CDR2 SQIVND, per germline (reference sequence). CDR3 loop: CASRTGTGYGYTF. The DNA for the CDR3 is TGTGCCAGTAGAACCGGGACGGGCTATGGCTACACCTTC.

This clone was detected once. The chain carries TRBV10-2 and TRBJ2-1; 7 bases line up with TRBD2. The germline V gene has CDR1 WSHSY and CDR2 SAAADI. The CDR3 consists of 13 residues. V lost 6 bases to trimming and J lost 10 bases; unmatched junction nucleotides: 9. The CDR3 nucleotides are TGCGCCAGCAGGGGAGGGCCTAGAGAAGAGCAGTTCTTC. Amino acids: CASRGGPREEQFF.